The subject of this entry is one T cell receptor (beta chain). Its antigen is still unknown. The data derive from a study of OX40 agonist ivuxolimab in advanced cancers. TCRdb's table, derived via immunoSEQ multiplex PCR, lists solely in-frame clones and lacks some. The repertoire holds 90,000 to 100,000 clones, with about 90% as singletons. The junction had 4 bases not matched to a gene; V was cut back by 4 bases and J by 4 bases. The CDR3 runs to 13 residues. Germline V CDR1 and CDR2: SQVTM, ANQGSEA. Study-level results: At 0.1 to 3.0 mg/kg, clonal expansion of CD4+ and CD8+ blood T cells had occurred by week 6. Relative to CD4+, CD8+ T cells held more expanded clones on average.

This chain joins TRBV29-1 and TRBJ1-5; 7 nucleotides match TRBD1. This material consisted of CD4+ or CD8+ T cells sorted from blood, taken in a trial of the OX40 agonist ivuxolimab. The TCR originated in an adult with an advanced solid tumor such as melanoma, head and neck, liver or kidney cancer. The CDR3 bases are TGCAGCGTTGGACAGGGTCCAAATCAGCCCCAGCATTTT. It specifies CSVGQGPNQPQHF.